Each of the 21 T cell receptor beta chains below was sequenced from the same sample in a study of cytomegalovirus exposure and HLA in healthy donors. The repertoire was sequenced with immunoSEQ multiplex PCR; TCRdb's copy has only in-frame clones and lacks some. Found here are about 49,000 clones, 94% of them singletons; the top ten hold approximately 8.1%. Sequencing was done on a sample of PBMCs. These receptors originate from a woman aged 18 to 35 in good health and CMV-seropositive.

This rearrangement joins TRBV28 to TRBJ2-1, with D perhaps matching TRBD2 (5 bases). Germline CDR1 is MDHEN and CDR2 is SYDVKM. Trimming removed 4 bases from V and 0 bases from J, with 16 bases in between. CDR3 length equals 17 residues. The CDR3, as DNA: TGTGCCAGCAGTTCTCTAAGCGGAAGCCGCTCCTACAATGAGCAGTTCTTC. Amino acid sequence: CASSSLSGSRSYNEQFF.

This chain joins TRBV5-1 and TRBJ2-3; no firm D call. Trimming removed 0 bases at V and 0 bases at J, with 11 bases between. This CDR3 spans 16 amino acids. The germline V gene has CDR1 SGHRS and CDR2 YFSETQ. As DNA, the CDR3 is TGCGCCAGCAGCTTGGGTGCGGCAACTAGCACAGATACGCAGTATTTT. It translates to CASSLGAATSTDTQYF.

The chain has TRBV28 and TRBJ2-7, with 12 positions matching TRBD1. The CDR3 covers 15 residues. Germline V gene data show CDR1 as MDHEN and CDR2 as SYDVKM. Germline trimming cut 5 bases from V and 6 bases from J; bases unmatched to any gene: 8. CDR3: CASSLPGTGGIEQYF. The CDR3 coding sequence is TGTGCCAGCAGTCTACCCGGGACAGGGGGCATCGAGCAGTACTTC.

The chain carries TRBV7-6 and TRBJ1-5, with a tentative D call TRBD1 (6 bases). Deletions cut 6 bases from V and 4 bases from J, with 16 bases between. The CDR3 is 15 amino acids. The germline CDR1 and CDR2 sequences are SGHVS and FNYEAQ. The CDR3 region has the DNA TGTGCCAGCAGTGAAAGGGGCAGGGGAAATCAGCCCCAGCATTTT. Its translation is CASSERGRGNQPQHF.

The chain couples TRBV2 to TRBJ2-5, with D tentatively TRBD1 (5 bases). Germline lookup yields CDR1 SNHLY and CDR2 FYNNEI. V gave up 10 bases and J gave up 2 bases, with 8 bases separating them. The CDR3 covers 11 residues. This CDR3 reads CANRQQETQYF. The CDR3 DNA reads TGTGCCAACAGACAGCAAGAGACCCAGTACTTC. The whole variable domain, remainder taken from reference TRBV2 and TRBJ2-5, is EPEVTQTPSHQVTQMGQEVILRCVPISNHLYFYWYRQILGQKVEFLVSFYNNEISEKSEIFDDQFSVERPDGSNFTLKIRSTKLEDSAMYFCANRQQETQYFGPGTRLLVL.

The chain recombines TRBV5-1 with TRBJ2-2, with 8 bases that match TRBD1. The CDR3 runs 15 residues. Germline V gives CDR1 SGHRS, CDR2 YFSETQ. J gave up 4 bases and V 4 bases, and 6 bases lay outside the gene matches. The CDR3 protein is CASSTSTGATGELFF. CDR3 in DNA: TGCGCCAGCAGCACTTCGACAGGGGCCACCGGGGAGCTGTTTTTT.

The rearrangement uses TRBV5-4 and TRBJ2-5; 8 bases are shared with TRBD2. V was clipped by 0 bases and J by 5 bases; unmatched bases: 0. The CDR3 runs 13 residues. Germline assignment: CDR1 SGHNT and CDR2 YYREEE (reference sequence). CDR3 sequence reads: CASSLAGGETQYF. The DNA of the CDR3 is TGTGCCAGCAGCTTGGCGGGAGGGGAGACCCAGTACTTC.

The V call is TRBV28, the J call TRBJ1-5; perhaps TRBD1 as D (6 bases). Trimming took off 2 bases at V and 1 base at J, with 15 bases between the two ends. In germline, CDR1 is MDHEN, CDR2 SYDVKM. The CDR3 covers 17 residues. In nucleotides, the CDR3 is TGTGCCAGCAGTTTAGACTTAGGGGGTTCCAGCAATCAGCCCCAGCATTTT. This gives the protein CASSLDLGGSSNQPQHF.

The chain uses TRBV19 and TRBJ1-2, with 12 bases fitting TRBD1. V shed 6 bases, J shed 13 bases, and the junction held 6 bases outside the gene matches. CDR3 size: 12 residues. From germline, CDR1 is LNHDA and CDR2 SQIVND (reference sequence). The CDR3 nucleotides read TGTGCCAGTAGAGGGACAGGGGGCGGCGGCACCTTC. Protein product: CASRGTGGGGTF.

J is TRBJ2-7 and V is TRBV18; TRBD1 might be the D (6 bases). Germline-derived CDR1 and CDR2 are KGHSH and LQKENI. V lost 4 bases and J 2 bases, leaving 15 bases between the germline ends. The CDR3 runs to 15 residues. This chain's CDR3 is CASSRLQGRTYEQYF. The CDR3 nucleotides read TGTGCCAGCTCACGCCTACAGGGTAGGACCTACGAGCAGTACTTC.

V is TRBV10-1 and J is TRBJ2-7, with 11 bases that match TRBD2. CDR1 and CDR2 from the germline V gene are WNHNN and SYGVQD (reference sequence). Germline trimming cut 0 bases from V and 12 bases from J; bases unmatched to any gene: 7. The CDR3 extends over 14 amino acids. CDR3 nucleotide sequence: TGCGCCAGCAGTGAGTCCAAACGACTAGCGGGGATGTACTTC. Translating gives CASSESKRLAGMYF.

V is TRBV27 and J is TRBJ2-3; D is possibly TRBD2 (6 bases). V lost 8 bases and J 4 bases, leaving 10 bases between the germline ends. This CDR3 region has 12 residues. CDR1 and CDR2 (germline): MNHEY, SMNVEV (reference sequence). CDR3 amino acids: CASSGAADTQYF. The CDR3 bases are TGTGCCAGCTCGGGAGCAGCAGATACGCAGTATTTT.

The rearrangement joins TRBV10-3 to TRBJ1-3; D is unresolved. From germline, CDR1 is ENHRY and CDR2 SYGVKD. This CDR3 comprises 13 residues. The V gene lost 7 bases and the J gene lost 0 bases, with 7 bases spanning the gap. The CDR3 spells CAITLASGNTIYF. CDR3 sequence (DNA): TGTGCCATCACCCTGGCCTCTGGAAACACCATATATTTT.

This chain connects TRBV2 to TRBJ1-1, with no clear D. V dropped 6 bases and J dropped 5 bases, with 10 bases sitting between them. The CDR3 has 12 amino acids. CDR1 and CDR2 (germline): SNHLY, FYNNEI. The CDR3, as DNA: TGTGCCAGCAGGTTATATGAGACTGAAGCTTTCTTT. Translating gives CASRLYETEAFF.

This clone was seen only once. The chain uses TRBV28 and TRBJ2-7, with D tentatively TRBD1 (6 bases). The CDR3 totals 16 residues. Germline CDR1 reads MDHEN; CDR2 reads SYDVKM. Between the trimmed V and J ends, which lost 3 bases and 3 bases, there was a span of 18 bases. In DNA, the CDR3 is TGTGCCAGCAGTTTCCTCTCCTTGGGGGCGGGCTACGAGCAGTACTTC. It yields the protein CASSFLSLGAGYEQYF.

The chain uses TRBV27 and TRBJ2-5; 12 bases agree with TRBD1. The CDR3 spans 18 residues. Unmatched junction bases numbered 20, after V lost 10 bases and J lost 5 bases. Germline lookup yields CDR1 MNHEY and CDR2 SMNVEV (reference sequence). CDR3 sequence (DNA): TGTGCCATCCTTGAACCGCCGGGACAGGGGGCGCGAGGGGAGACCCAGTACTTC. As protein: CAILEPPGQGARGETQYF.

This clone was observed a single time. V and J are TRBV18 and TRBJ2-1; the match to TRBD2 covers 10 bases. This CDR3 spans 16 amino acids. Germline values: CDR1 KGHSH, CDR2 LQKENI. The V and J ends lost 4 bases and 2 bases, in that order; junction bases with no gene match: 5. The CDR3 reads CASSHRTSGPYNEQFF. In DNA form, the CDR3 reads TGTGCCAGCTCACACCGGACTAGCGGACCCTACAATGAGCAGTTCTTC.

The genes are TRBV25-1 and TRBJ2-7; no definite D call. The length of the CDR3 is 11 residues. Per germline, CDR1 MGHDK and CDR2 SYGVNS. Deletions cut 6 bases from V and 5 bases from J, with 8 bases between. DNA of the CDR3: TGTGCCAGCAGCGGGTTGCACGAGCAGTACTTC. Its protein is CASSGLHEQYF.

This clone appeared a few times. V is TRBV6-5 and J is TRBJ1-1; D is perhaps TRBD1 (5 bases). The CDR3 is made up of 11 amino acids. V lost 5 bases to trimming and J lost 12 bases, with 13 bases between them. Germline CDR1 MNHEY, CDR2 SVGAGI. In DNA, the CDR3 is TGTGCCAGCAGTAGCAGGGATGGGACTTTCTTT. Protein sequence: CASSSRDGTFF.

The J gene is TRBJ2-7, the V gene TRBV5-1; TRBD1 matches at 10 bases. CDR1 is SGHRS, CDR2 YFSETQ, per germline. Unmatched junction bases numbered 5, after V lost 3 bases and J lost 2 bases. The CDR3 extends over 15 amino acids. CDR3 in DNA: TGCGCCAGCAGCTACCGACAGGGGGCCACCTACGAGCAGTACTTC. Amino acid sequence: CASSYRQGATYEQYF. Full variable domain (missing parts from reference TRBV5-1 and TRBJ2-7): KAGVTQTPRYLIKTRGQQVTLSCSPISGHRSVSWYQQTPGQGLQFLFEYFSETQRNKGNFPGRFSGRQFSNSRSEMNVSTLELGDSALYLCASSYRQGATYEQYFGPGTRLTVT.

The chain uses TRBV28 and TRBJ1-6; D perhaps matches TRBD1 (6 bases). Germline V lookup: CDR1 MDHEN, CDR2 SYDVKM. Between the trimmed V and J ends, which lost 3 bases and 11 bases, there was a span of 14 bases. CDR3 length: 14 amino acids. Written as DNA, the CDR3 is TGTGCCAGCAGTTTGACGGGGGGCAGGGCACCCCTCCACTTT. Amino acids: CASSLTGGRAPLHF.